This T cell receptor (beta chain) came from a study of regulatory T cells in long-lasting Graves disease. Investigators prepared the TCR beta libraries by applying iRepertoire HTBI primers and Arm-PCR of CDR3 regions. TCRdb fed the multiplex PCR reads into MiXCR, producing one record per CDR3 protein. The repertoire includes about 540,000 distinct CDR3 sequences, about 14% of them detected once, and roughly a tenth sits in the top ten. Sample time point: newly diagnosed GD, antithyroid drugs for less than 3 months. RNA extracted from PBMCs served as the sequencing template. Germline V gives CDR1 MNHEY, CDR2 SVGEGT. The V gene end was trimmed by 2 bases and the J gene end by 5 bases; junction bases not matched to a gene: 8. CDR3 length: 16 amino acids. This clonotype was observed many times. The sample was also reused in another study, on T cells in Graves' hyperthyroidism and ophthalmopathy.

This receptor was identified in a man in his thirties or forties with Graves disease. The chain uses TRBV6-2 or TRBV6-3 and TRBJ2-7; TRBD2 aligns across 11 bases. The sample consisted of peripheral blood mononuclear cells (PBMCs), taken at new diagnosis, from a patient treated with antithyroid drugs. As DNA, the CDR3 is TGTGCCAGCAGTTACACCTTGACTAGCGGGATTAACGAGCAGTACTTC. This sequence encodes CASSYTLTSGINEQYF.